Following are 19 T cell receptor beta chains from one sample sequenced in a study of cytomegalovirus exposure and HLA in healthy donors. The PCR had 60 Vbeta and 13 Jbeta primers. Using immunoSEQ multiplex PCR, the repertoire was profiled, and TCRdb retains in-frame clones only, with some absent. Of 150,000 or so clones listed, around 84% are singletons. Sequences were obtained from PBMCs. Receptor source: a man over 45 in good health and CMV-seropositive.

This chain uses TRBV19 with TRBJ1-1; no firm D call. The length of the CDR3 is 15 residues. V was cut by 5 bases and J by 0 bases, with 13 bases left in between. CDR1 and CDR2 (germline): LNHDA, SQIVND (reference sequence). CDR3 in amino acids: CASSSTEELNTEAFF. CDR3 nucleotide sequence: TGTGCCAGTAGTTCGACGGAGGAGTTGAACACTGAAGCTTTCTTT.

In DNA, the CDR3 is TGTGCCAGCCGTACGTGGGGAGGGAATTCACCCCTCCACTTT. Residues: CASRTWGGNSPLHF. The gene calls are TRBV6-6 and TRBJ1-6, with D unresolved. With 8 bases removed from V and 7 bases from J, the gap between germline ends came to 15 bases. The CDR3 spans 14 residues. In germline, CDR1 is MNHNY, CDR2 SVGAGI (reference sequence).

The CDR3 loop reads CASSTGQGLFF. The CDR3 bases are TGTGCCAGTAGTACCGGACAGGGACTGTTTTTT. The chain links TRBV19 to TRBJ1-4; 8 positions agree with TRBD1. Germline V lookup: CDR1 LNHDA, CDR2 SQIVND (reference sequence). V shed 4 bases and J 13 bases; nucleotides not matched to a gene: 2. CDR3 length: 11 residues.

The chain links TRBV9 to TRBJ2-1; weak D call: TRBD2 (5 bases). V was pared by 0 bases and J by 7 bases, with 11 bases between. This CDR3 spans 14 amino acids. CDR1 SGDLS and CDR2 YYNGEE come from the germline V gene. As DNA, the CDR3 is TGTGCCAGCAGCGTAGCGGGATATAAGAATGAGCAGTTCTTC. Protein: CASSVAGYKNEQFF.

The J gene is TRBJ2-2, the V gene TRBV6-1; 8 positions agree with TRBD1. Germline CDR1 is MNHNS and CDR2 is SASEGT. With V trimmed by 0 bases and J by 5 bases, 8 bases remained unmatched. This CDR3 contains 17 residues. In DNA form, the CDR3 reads TGTGCCAGCAGTGAAGCAAACAGGGGGAGGTGGACCGGGGAGCTGTTTTTT. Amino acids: CASSEANRGRWTGELFF.

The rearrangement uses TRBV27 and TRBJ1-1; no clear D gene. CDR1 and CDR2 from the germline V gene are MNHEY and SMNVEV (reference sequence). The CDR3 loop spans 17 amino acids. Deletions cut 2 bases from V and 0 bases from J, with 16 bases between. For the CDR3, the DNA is TGTGCCAGCAGTTTAGGGTACGCGGGATACATGAACACTGAAGCTTTCTTT. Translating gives CASSLGYAGYMNTEAFF.

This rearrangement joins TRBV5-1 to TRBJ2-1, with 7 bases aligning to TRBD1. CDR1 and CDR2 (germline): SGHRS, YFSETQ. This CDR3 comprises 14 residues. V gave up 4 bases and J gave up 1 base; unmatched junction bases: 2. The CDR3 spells CASSTGQSYNEQFF. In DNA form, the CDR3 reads TGCGCCAGCAGCACGGGACAGTCCTACAATGAGCAGTTCTTC.

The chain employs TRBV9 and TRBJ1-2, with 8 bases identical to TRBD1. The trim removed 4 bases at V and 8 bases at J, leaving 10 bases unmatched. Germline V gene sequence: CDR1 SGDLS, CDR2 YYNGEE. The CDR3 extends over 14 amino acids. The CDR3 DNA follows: TGTGCCAGCAGCCCAACCGGACAGGGAGTAGGCTACACCTTC. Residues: CASSPTGQGVGYTF. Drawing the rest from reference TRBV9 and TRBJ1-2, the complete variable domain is DSGVTQTPKHLITATGQRVTLRCSPRSGDLSVYWYQQSLDQGLQFLIQYYNGEERAKGNILERFSAQQFPDLHSELNLSSLELGDSALYFCASSPTGQGVGYTFGSGTRLTVV.

CDR3 sequence (DNA): TGTGCCAGCAGTCCCACAGGGGGCTCTGGAAACACCATATATTTT. Residues: CASSPTGGSGNTIYF. The chain recombines TRBV5-5 with TRBJ1-3; 8 bases align to TRBD1. The CDR3 is 15 amino acids. Per germline, CDR1 SGHKS and CDR2 YYEKEE (reference sequence). V lost 5 bases, J lost 0 bases, and 4 bases stayed unmatched.

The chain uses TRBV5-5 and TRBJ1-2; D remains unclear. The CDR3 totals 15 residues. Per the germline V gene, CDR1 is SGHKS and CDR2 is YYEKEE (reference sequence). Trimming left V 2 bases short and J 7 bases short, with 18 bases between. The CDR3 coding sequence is TGTGCCAGCAGCTTCAGTTCAGAGACCGAGGGTGGCTACACCTTC. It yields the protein CASSFSSETEGGYTF.

The CDR3 region has the DNA TGTGCCAGCAGAAGTGGGTGGGGGGGCCTGAATGAGCAGTTCTTC. Its translation: CASRSGWGGLNEQFF. V gene TRBV5-6 combines with J gene TRBJ2-1; D might be TRBD2 (7 bases). The CDR3 totals 15 residues. V lost 5 bases to trimming and J lost 7 bases, with 19 bases between them. Germline V gene sequence: CDR1 SGHDT, CDR2 YYEEEE.

The CDR3 region has the DNA TGTGCCAGCAGCGTAGGACAGGGTAGTTGGGAGCTGTTTTTT. It specifies CASSVGQGSWELFF. The rearrangement joins TRBV9 to TRBJ2-2; 7 bases agree with TRBD1. This CDR3 spans 14 amino acids. Trimming took 0 bases from V and 9 from J; bases not matched to a gene: 5. CDR1 is SGDLS, CDR2 YYNGEE, per germline. The whole variable domain, remainder taken from reference TRBV9 and TRBJ2-2, is DSGVTQTPKHLITATGQRVTLRCSPRSGDLSVYWYQQSLDQGLQFLIQYYNGEERAKGNILERFSAQQFPDLHSELNLSSLELGDSALYFCASSVGQGSWELFFGEGSRLTVL.

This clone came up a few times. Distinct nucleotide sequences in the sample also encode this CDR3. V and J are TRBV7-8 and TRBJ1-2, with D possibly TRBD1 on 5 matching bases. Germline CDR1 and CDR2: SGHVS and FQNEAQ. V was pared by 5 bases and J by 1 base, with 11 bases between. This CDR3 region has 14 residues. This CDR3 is CASSPMGGNYGYTF. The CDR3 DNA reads TGTGCCAGCAGCCCTATGGGGGGTAACTATGGCTACACCTTC. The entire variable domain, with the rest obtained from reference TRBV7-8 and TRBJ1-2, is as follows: GAGVSQSPRYKVAKRGQDVALRCDPISGHVSLFWYQQALGQGPEFLTYFQNEAQLDKSGLPSDRFFAERPEGSVSTLKIQRTQQEDSAVYLCASSPMGGNYGYTFGSGTRLTVV.

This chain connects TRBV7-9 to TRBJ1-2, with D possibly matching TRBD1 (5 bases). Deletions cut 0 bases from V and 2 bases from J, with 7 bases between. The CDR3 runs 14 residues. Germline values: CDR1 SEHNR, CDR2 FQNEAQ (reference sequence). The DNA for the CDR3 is TGTGCCAGCAGCTTAGCAGGGGTAAACTATGGCTACACCTTC. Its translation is CASSLAGVNYGYTF.

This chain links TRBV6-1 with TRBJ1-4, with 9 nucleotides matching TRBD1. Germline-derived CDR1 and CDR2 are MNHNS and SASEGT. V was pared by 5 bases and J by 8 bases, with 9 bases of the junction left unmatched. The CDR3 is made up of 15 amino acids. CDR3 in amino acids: CASSLIGTGLEKLFF. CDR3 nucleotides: TGTGCCAGCAGTCTAATCGGGACAGGGTTGGAAAAACTGTTTTTT.

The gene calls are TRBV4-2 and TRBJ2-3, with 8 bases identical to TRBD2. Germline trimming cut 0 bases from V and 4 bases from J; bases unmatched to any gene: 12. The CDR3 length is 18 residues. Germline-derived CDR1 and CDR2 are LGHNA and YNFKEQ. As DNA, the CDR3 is TGTGCCAGCAGCCAAGATACAACGGGAGGGCCGGGGGCAGATACGCAGTATTTT. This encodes CASSQDTTGGPGADTQYF.

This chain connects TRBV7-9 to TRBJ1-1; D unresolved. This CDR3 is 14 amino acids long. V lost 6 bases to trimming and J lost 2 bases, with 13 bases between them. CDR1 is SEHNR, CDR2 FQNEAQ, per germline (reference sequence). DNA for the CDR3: TGTGCCAGCAGGAACACCGGGGTAAACACTGAAGCTTTCTTT. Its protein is CASRNTGVNTEAFF.

Here the CDR3 reads CASSPLGRGPGNTIYF. CDR3 bases: TGTGCCAGCAGCCCCCTTGGGCGGGGCCCTGGAAACACCATATATTTT. The V call is TRBV9, the J call TRBJ1-3; TRBD1 is a possible D gene (5 bases). The germline V gene has CDR1 SGDLS and CDR2 YYNGEE. This CDR3 has 16 amino acids. Between the trimmed V and J ends, which lost 4 bases and 2 bases, there was a span of 16 bases.

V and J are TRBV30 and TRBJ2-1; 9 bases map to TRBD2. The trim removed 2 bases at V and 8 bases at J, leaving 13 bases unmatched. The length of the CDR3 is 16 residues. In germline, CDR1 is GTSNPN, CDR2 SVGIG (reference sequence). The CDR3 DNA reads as TGTGCCTGGAGTCCGCCTTATAGCGGGAGTGACCATGAGCAGTTCTTC. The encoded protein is CAWSPPYSGSDHEQFF.